The 23 T cell receptor beta chains below all came from one sample that was sequenced in a study of CD8 T cell repertoires and HIV-1 epitope variants. The table came from immunoSEQ multiplex PCR; TCRdb's copy has only in-frame clones and leaves some out. The sample lists several thousand clones; 55% to 75% were seen once. No antigens are known for them. Sequenced sample: cultured CD8+ T cells derived from PBMCs. The receptor set was obtained from a male donor with HIV.

The chain recombines TRBV6-6 with TRBJ2-7; the D is unclear. There are 14 residues in the CDR3. Germline loops: CDR1 MNHNY, CDR2 SVGAGI (reference sequence). Trimming shortened V by 3 bases and J by 2 bases, and 11 bases separated the two germline ends. CDR3 DNA sequence: TGTGCCAGCAGTTATTCCGGGCCCACCTACGAGCAGTACTTC. It specifies CASSYSGPTYEQYF.

This chain links TRBV6-5 with TRBJ1-1; 7 bases map to TRBD1. CDR1 MNHEY and CDR2 SVGAGI come from the germline V gene. CDR3 length: 14 residues. Trimming at V came to 6 bases and at J to 1 base, leaving 5 bases not matched to a gene. Here the CDR3 DNA reads TGTGCCAGCAGAGGGGGCAGGGAGAACACTGAAGCTTTCTTT. Its translation: CASRGGRENTEAFF.

The V and J genes are TRBV27 and TRBJ2-7; 7 nucleotides align to TRBD2. Germline lookup yields CDR1 MNHEY and CDR2 SMNVEV (reference sequence). V was pared by 3 bases and J by 5 bases, with 10 bases of the junction left unmatched. The CDR3 extends over 15 amino acids. DNA of the CDR3: TGTGCCAGCAGTTTCGCTCCGGGAGGAGTCGACGAGCAGTACTTC. It is translated as CASSFAPGGVDEQYF.

This chain uses TRBV7-9 with TRBJ2-1; possible D gene TRBD1, 6 bases. This CDR3 contains 16 residues. The germline V and J ends were trimmed by 4 bases and 4 bases, with 17 bases remaining between them. Germline CDR1 is SEHNR and CDR2 is FQNEAQ (reference sequence). The CDR3, as DNA: TGTGCCAGCAGCTCGACAGGAGTGACCCGTTACAATGAGCAGTTCTTC. Translation: CASSSTGVTRYNEQFF.

V and J are TRBV4-3 and TRBJ1-6, with D unresolved. The CDR3 length is 14 residues. Germline V lookup: CDR1 LGHNA, CDR2 YSLEER. Trimming cost V 0 bases and J 12 bases, with 12 bases left between them. The CDR3 nucleotides read TGCGCCAGCAGCCAAGATGATGGGGTCGAACCCCTCCACTTT. Translation: CASSQDDGVEPLHF.

This chain connects TRBV5-4 to TRBJ2-7; tentative D call: TRBD2 (6 bases). This CDR3 has 12 amino acids. Germline V gives CDR1 SGHNT, CDR2 YYREEE (reference sequence). V was clipped by 4 bases and J by 7 bases, with 12 bases between them. The CDR3 is CASSKPAGEQYF. The CDR3 nucleotides are TGTGCCAGCAGCAAGCCAGCGGGTGAGCAGTACTTC.

The rearrangement uses TRBV10-2 and TRBJ2-4, with D possibly TRBD2 on 5 matching bases. V lost 4 bases to trimming and J lost 2 bases, with 6 bases between them. Germline-derived CDR1 and CDR2 are WSHSY and SAAADI. The CDR3 is 13 residues long. The DNA of the CDR3 is TGCGCCAGCAGTGCGGGGACCAAAAACATTCAGTACTTC. It is translated as CASSAGTKNIQYF.

The V and J genes are TRBV10-2 and TRBJ2-2; the match to TRBD2 covers 10 bases. The CDR3 runs to 15 residues. J lost 4 bases, V lost 7 bases, and 6 bases had no gene match. Germline V gene lookup returns CDR1 WSHSY and CDR2 SAAADI. The CDR3 DNA reads TGCGCCAGCATGACAGCGGGAGGGGCCACCGGGGAGCTGTTTTTT. Its translation is CASMTAGGATGELFF.

This chain uses TRBV5-1 with TRBJ2-3, with a weak D call TRBD2 (6 bases). V lost 3 bases, J lost 6 bases, and 20 bases lay in between. Germline V gene lookup returns CDR1 SGHRS and CDR2 YFSETQ. The CDR3 has 16 residues. The CDR3, as DNA: TGCGCCAGCAGCTCGGGACTTCTGGGCCATGGGGATACGCAGTATTTT. It encodes CASSSGLLGHGDTQYF.

This clone turned up a few times. In nucleotides, the CDR3 is TGTGCCAGTAGTCCTCCTAGCGGGGGCCATCTCTTTAATTCCTACGAGCAGTACTTC. Its protein product is CASSPPSGGHLFNSYEQYF. The rearrangement links TRBV19 to TRBJ2-7, with 10 bases that match TRBD2. Germline assignment: CDR1 LNHDA and CDR2 SQIVND (reference sequence). The CDR3 has 19 residues. J was trimmed by 1 base and V by 5 bases; bases with no gene match: 17.

V is TRBV5-1 and J is TRBJ1-5, with D unresolved. The CDR3 loop spans 15 amino acids. The V end was cut by 0 bases, the J end by 4 bases, with 11 bases between. Germline V gene sequence: CDR1 SGHRS, CDR2 YFSETQ. The CDR3 coding sequence is TGCGCCAGCAGCTTGGCCGGGTATGAGAATCAGCCCCAGCATTTT. It encodes CASSLAGYENQPQHF. Supplemented by reference TRBV5-1 and TRBJ1-5, the full variable domain reads KAGVTQTPRYLIKTRGQQVTLSCSPISGHRSVSWYQQTPGQGLQFLFEYFSETQRNKGNFPGRFSGRQFSNSRSEMNVSTLELGDSALYLCASSLAGYENQPQHFGDGTRLSIL.

The chain employs TRBV4-1 and TRBJ1-1; D is uncertain. The CDR3 sequence is 14 residues long. Germline V gene lookup returns CDR1 MGHRA and CDR2 YSYEKL. Trimming left V 4 bases short and J 0 bases short, with 9 bases between. DNA of the CDR3: TGCGCCAGCAGCCCCCGTCCAGTGAACACTGAAGCTTTCTTT. Encoded protein: CASSPRPVNTEAFF.

This sequence joins TRBV19 and TRBJ1-5; D uncertain. CDR1 and CDR2 from the germline V gene are LNHDA and SQIVND (reference sequence). CDR3 length: 14 amino acids. Deletions cut 0 bases from V and 5 bases from J, with 8 bases between. CDR3 amino acids: CASSIDLGDQPQHF. CDR3 sequence (DNA): TGTGCCAGTAGTATAGACTTAGGAGATCAGCCCCAGCATTTT.

The chain recombines TRBV29-1 with TRBJ2-1; D is unclear. The CDR3 is 11 residues long. Germline loops: CDR1 SQVTM, CDR2 ANQGSEA. Trimming removed 3 bases from V and 9 bases from J, with 9 bases in between. The CDR3 sequence: CSVEWVAEQFF. In DNA form, the CDR3 reads TGCAGCGTTGAGTGGGTTGCTGAGCAGTTCTTC.

This chain connects TRBV19 to TRBJ2-3; D gene unclear. V was cut by 1 base and J by 0 bases, with 5 bases left in between. CDR3 length equals 14 residues. Germline V gives CDR1 LNHDA, CDR2 SQIVND (reference sequence). CDR3 in amino acids: CASSIAYSTDTQYF. In DNA form, the CDR3 reads TGTGCCAGTAGTATAGCGTATAGCACAGATACGCAGTATTTT.

The rearrangement joins TRBV2 to TRBJ1-1; D perhaps matches TRBD1 (6 bases). CDR1 SNHLY and CDR2 FYNNEI come from the germline V gene. V lost 6 bases and J lost 0, with 14 bases in between. This CDR3 is 15 amino acids long. CDR3 loop: CASSPGEGVNTEAFF. The DNA of the CDR3 is TGTGCCAGCAGCCCCGGGGAGGGGGTGAACACTGAAGCTTTCTTT.

The chain joins TRBV9 to TRBJ2-7, with D maybe TRBD1 (6 bases). The CDR3 loop spans 14 amino acids. Germline V gene data show CDR1 as SGDLS and CDR2 as YYNGEE. V lost 4 bases, J lost 4 bases, and 15 bases lay in between. For the CDR3, the DNA is TGTGCCAGCAGCCTCCGGGACAACCTATACGAGCAGTACTTC. The encoded protein is CASSLRDNLYEQYF.

This clone has only a few counts. The chain recombines TRBV2 with TRBJ1-5, with D possibly matching TRBD1 (5 bases). Germline CDR1 SNHLY, CDR2 FYNNEI. This CDR3 spans 14 amino acids. The V end was cut by 6 bases, the J end by 7 bases, with 16 bases between. CDR3 DNA: TGTGCCAGCAGCCCGAACAGGTTACAACAGCCCCAGCATTTT. This gives the protein CASSPNRLQQPQHF.

The chain uses TRBV7-3 and TRBJ1-1; 7 positions match TRBD1. CDR3 length: 14 amino acids. Germline CDR1 and CDR2: SGHTA and FQGTGA. The V and J ends lost 6 bases and 5 bases, in that order; junction bases with no gene match: 9. CDR3 in amino acids: CASRTGFSGTEAFF. CDR3 bases: TGTGCCAGCAGGACAGGGTTCTCGGGAACTGAAGCTTTCTTT.

DNA of the CDR3: TGTGCCAGCAGCCCCGGACGGACAGGCGAAGCTTTCTTT. The encoded protein is CASSPGRTGEAFF. The rearrangement links TRBV13 to TRBJ1-1; 7 bases match TRBD1. V shed 5 bases and J 8 bases; nucleotides not matched to a gene: 8. The germline CDR1 and CDR2 sequences are PRHDT and FYEKMQ (reference sequence). This CDR3 contains 13 residues.

This rearrangement joins TRBV9 to TRBJ2-2, with D perhaps TRBD2 (6 bases). The ends were cut back, 2 bases at V and 0 bases at J, with 11 bases in the middle. The length of the CDR3 is 16 residues. Germline V lookup: CDR1 SGDLS, CDR2 YYNGEE. The CDR3 sequence is CASSVWGGANTGELFF. In DNA, the CDR3 is TGTGCCAGCAGCGTCTGGGGCGGGGCGAACACCGGGGAGCTGTTTTTT.

The rearrangement uses TRBV4-1 and TRBJ2-4, with D perhaps TRBD1 (5 bases). V dropped 0 bases and J dropped 0 bases, with 12 bases sitting between them. CDR3 size: 17 residues. The germline V gene has CDR1 MGHRA and CDR2 YSYEKL. The CDR3 DNA reads TGCGCCAGCAGCCAAGAGACGACAGCTGAAGCCAAAAACATTCAGTACTTC. It yields the protein CASSQETTAEAKNIQYF.

This clone came up a few times. The chain couples TRBV5-6 to TRBJ1-5; a possible D gene is TRBD1 (6 bases). Trimming cost V 2 bases and J 7 bases, with 13 bases left between them. The CDR3 has 14 amino acids. The germline V gene encodes CDR1 SGHDT and CDR2 YYEEEE. DNA of the CDR3: TGTGCCAGCAGCTTTAGGGGGGGGCGGCAGCCCCAGCATTTT. Its protein is CASSFRGGRQPQHF.